What follows are 26 T cell receptor beta chains derived from one specimen sequenced in a study of shared clonotypes between healthy human individuals (dated by TCRdb to 2019 to 2021). Library prep was done by the immunoSEQ multiplex PCR assay. TCRdb holds this immuneACCESS table with in-frame rearrangements only. Some clones are missing; in checked studies, unresolved V genes explain under half, and the rest has no known cause. Present in this sample are about 2.2 million clones, about 94% of which were seen just once. Around 1.7% of the sample belongs to the ten largest clones. For the CD8 naive samples, CD45RO-negative cells were positively selected for CCR7, yielding a CD45RA+CCR7+ population from which TemRA cells were excluded. Sequencing input: naive CD8+ T cells from PBMCs. The cell subset or site label, read with the paper, signifies: CD45RA+CCR7+. The receptors were sampled from a man younger than 35 in good health. Some clones in this sample may be carry-over from other donors' samples.

This clone was recorded once. The chain uses TRBV10-1 and TRBJ2-7; 7 bases line up with TRBD1. Germline V lookup: CDR1 WNHNN, CDR2 SYGVQD (reference sequence). The CDR3 sequence is 14 residues long. J lost 4 bases, V lost 4 bases, and 7 bases had no gene match. CDR3 residues: CASSGRDRRYEQYF. The CDR3 coding sequence is TGCGCCAGCAGTGGTCGGGACAGACGATACGAGCAGTACTTC.

This sequence joins TRBV25-1 and TRBJ2-3, with TRBD2 matching 7 bases. The CDR3 has 18 amino acids. CDR1 is MGHDK, CDR2 SYGVNS, per germline. V gave up 4 bases and J gave up 5 bases; unmatched junction bases: 18. This CDR3 is CASSVRGGRWGRGDTQYF. In DNA, the CDR3 is TGTGCCAGCAGTGTTCGTGGCGGGAGATGGGGAAGGGGAGATACGCAGTATTTT. Full variable domain (outside the CDR3, taken from reference TRBV25-1 and TRBJ2-3): EADIYQTPRYLVIGTGKKITLECSQTMGHDKMYWYQQDPGMELHLIHYSYGVNSTEKGDLSSESTVSRIRTEHFPLTLESARPSHTSQYLCASSVRGGRWGRGDTQYFGPGTRLTVL.

On this clone itself: The same CDR3 can be traced to other DNA sequences in this sample. The chain couples TRBV27 to TRBJ1-5, with 7 bases matching TRBD1. The CDR3 spans 13 residues. Germline V gives CDR1 MNHEY, CDR2 SMNVEV (reference sequence). V lost 5 bases, J lost 7 bases, and 5 bases stayed unmatched. CDR3 sequence reads: CASSPDRDQPQHF. CDR3 sequence (DNA): TGTGCCAGCAGTCCCGACAGGGACCAGCCCCAGCATTTT.

The rearrangement joins TRBV29-1 to TRBJ2-5, with 11 bases matching TRBD2. The DNA matches TRBJ2-7 better at its end, which makes the J call doubtful. CDR1 and CDR2 from the germline V gene are SQVTM and ANQGSEA. The CDR3 sequence is 16 residues long. CDR3 residues: CSVELGGLAAPYEQYF. In DNA form, the CDR3 reads TGCAGCGTTGAATTGGGGGGACTAGCGGCCCCCTACGAGCAGTACTTC.

This sequence joins TRBV19 and TRBJ2-1; 7 bases are a match to TRBD2. V lost 6 bases, J lost 1 base, and 9 bases stayed unmatched. Germline loops: CDR1 LNHDA, CDR2 SQIVND (reference sequence). The CDR3 length is 16 residues. This CDR3 is CASRSDQAGSYNEQFF. CDR3 DNA: TGTGCCAGTAGGAGTGACCAAGCGGGATCCTACAATGAGCAGTTCTTC.

The J gene is TRBJ2-2, the V gene TRBV5-1; 8 bases agree with TRBD2. J was trimmed by 5 bases and V by 0 bases; bases with no gene match: 6. CDR1 SGHRS and CDR2 YFSETQ come from the germline V gene. The CDR3 has 16 residues. The CDR3 reads CASSLESGRRTGELFF. CDR3 DNA sequence: TGCGCCAGCAGCTTGGAGAGCGGGAGACGTACCGGGGAGCTGTTTTTT.

The V call is TRBV29-1, the J call TRBJ2-5; 9 bases match TRBD1. The J call may be in error: the DNA end matches TRBJ2-7 better. Per the germline V gene, CDR1 is SQVTM and CDR2 is ANQGSEA. This CDR3 is 13 amino acids long. The CDR3 coding sequence is TGCAGCGTCATGGGACAGGGTATTTACGAGCAGTACTTC. This codes for CSVMGQGIYEQYF.

This chain uses TRBV28 with TRBJ1-2; maybe TRBD1 (5 bases). V shed 7 bases and J shed 3 bases, with 15 bases lying between them. Germline-derived CDR1 and CDR2 are MDHEN and SYDVKM. CDR3 length: 14 amino acids. As DNA, the CDR3 is TGTGCCAGCACCGGCCGGGACGGCTACTATGGCTACACCTTC. The encoded protein is CASTGRDGYYGYTF.

This clone has only one observation. A much larger clone lies a single base off, so this may be a read error. This CDR3 is also generated by other DNA sequences in the sample. This chain connects TRBV27 to TRBJ2-7; D uncertain. The CDR3 is made up of 11 amino acids. V lost 6 bases to trimming and J lost 1 base, with 4 bases between them. CDR1 and CDR2 (germline): MNHEY, SMNVEV (reference sequence). The CDR3 DNA sequence: TGTGCCAGCAGCTCATCCTACGAGCAGTACTTC. Its translation: CASSSSYEQYF.

The chain employs TRBV9 and TRBJ2-1; 11 nucleotides line up with TRBD2. The trim removed 4 bases at V and 7 bases at J, leaving 10 bases unmatched. The CDR3 runs 16 residues. The germline gives CDR1 SGDLS, CDR2 YYNGEE. The CDR3 nucleotides read TGTGCCAGCAGCAGGCCGACTAGCGGGATCGGTAATGAGCAGTTCTTC. Translated: CASSRPTSGIGNEQFF.

This chain links TRBV5-4 with TRBJ2-7; D might be TRBD1 (6 bases). Germline V gene data show CDR1 as SGHNT and CDR2 as YYREEE (reference sequence). CDR3 size: 15 residues. The V gene lost 5 bases and the J gene lost 0 bases, with 15 bases spanning the gap. CDR3 protein: CASRSGQSSSYEQYF. CDR3 nucleotides: TGTGCCAGCAGATCCGGACAGTCAAGCTCCTACGAGCAGTACTTC.

The V call is TRBV5-8, the J call TRBJ2-7; TRBD2 matches at 8 bases. The germline CDR1 and CDR2 sequences are SGHTS and YDEGEE. Trimming removed 2 bases from V and 7 bases from J; junction bases left unmatched: 8. The CDR3 covers 14 residues. CDR3: CASSFSGTPGEQYF. CDR3 DNA sequence: TGTGCCAGCAGCTTTAGCGGGACGCCGGGAGAGCAGTACTTC.

The chain uses TRBV4-3 and TRBJ2-3; D is possibly TRBD1 or TRBD2 (5 bases each). Germline CDR1 reads LGHNA; CDR2 reads YSLEER. V was pared by 0 bases and J by 1 base, with 14 bases between. The CDR3 consists of 17 residues. The CDR3: CASSQDYRWDRTDTQYF. The CDR3 region has the DNA TGCGCCAGCAGCCAAGATTACCGGTGGGACCGCACAGATACGCAGTATTTT.

The chain employs TRBV19 and TRBJ2-7; TRBD1 might be the D (5 bases). CDR3 length: 14 amino acids. Deletions cut 6 bases from V and 5 bases from J, with 17 bases between. CDR1 and CDR2 (germline): LNHDA, SQIVND (reference sequence). CDR3 nucleotides: TGTGCCAGTAGCAAACGCGGCAGGGCCCACGAGCAGTACTTC. It specifies CASSKRGRAHEQYF.

V gene TRBV27 combines with J gene TRBJ2-1, with TRBD2 matching over 11 bases. Germline V CDR1 and CDR2: MNHEY, SMNVEV (reference sequence). This CDR3 is 15 amino acids long. V lost 6 bases to trimming and J lost 9 bases; unmatched junction nucleotides: 10. The CDR3 DNA follows: TGTGCCAGCAGCCTGGGACTAGCGGCAGCGGGTGAGCAGTTCTTC. Protein sequence: CASSLGLAAAGEQFF.

V is TRBV5-1 and J is TRBJ2-7; TRBD1 aligns across 7 bases. The CDR3 totals 15 residues. CDR1 and CDR2 (germline): SGHRS, YFSETQ. Trimming took 1 base from V and 3 from J; bases not matched to a gene: 7. CDR3 amino acids: CASSLSRDRVYEQYF. Written as DNA, the CDR3 is TGCGCCAGCAGCTTGTCCCGAGACAGGGTCTACGAGCAGTACTTC.

The rearrangement joins TRBV19 to TRBJ1-2, with 7 bases that match TRBD1. The CDR3 sequence is 17 residues long. V trimming: 6 bases; J trimming: 4 bases; junction bases outside the gene matches: 17. Germline loops: CDR1 LNHDA, CDR2 SQIVND (reference sequence). The CDR3 DNA reads as TGTGCCAGTAGCCCAACGTTTCAGGAGGGGGCCTTCTATGGCTACACCTTC. Translated: CASSPTFQEGAFYGYTF.

This clone was recorded once. The J gene is TRBJ1-1, the V gene TRBV13; TRBD1 might be the D (5 bases). The CDR3 sequence is 15 residues long. The ends were cut back, 5 bases at V and 5 bases at J, with 18 bases in the middle. Per germline, CDR1 PRHDT and CDR2 FYEKMQ (reference sequence). Here the CDR3 reads CASSPDGSWGTEAFF. CDR3 DNA sequence: TGTGCCAGCAGCCCGGACGGTTCTTGGGGGACTGAAGCTTTCTTT.

The chain couples TRBV9 to TRBJ2-1; D gene unclear. CDR3 length: 13 residues. Germline lookup yields CDR1 SGDLS and CDR2 YYNGEE. V was pared by 3 bases and J by 2 bases, with 6 bases between. The CDR3 is CASSGKPYNEQFF. CDR3 nucleotide sequence: TGTGCCAGCAGCGGAAAGCCCTACAATGAGCAGTTCTTC.

The rearrangement joins TRBV7-9 to TRBJ2-2; D gene uncertain. The CDR3 is made up of 14 amino acids. The V gene's germline CDR1 is SEHNR and CDR2 FQNEAQ (reference sequence). V dropped 2 bases and J dropped 7 bases, with 11 bases sitting between them. CDR3 protein: CASSLQGGVGELFF. DNA for the CDR3: TGTGCCAGCAGCTTACAAGGTGGGGTCGGGGAGCTGTTTTTT. Combining the CDR3 with reference TRBV7-9 and TRBJ2-2 gives the whole variable domain DTGVSQNPRHKITKRGQNVTFRCDPISEHNRLYWYRQTLGQGPEFLTYFQNEAQLEKSRLLSDRFSAERPKGSFSTLEIQRTEQGDSAMYLCASSLQGGVGELFFGEGSRLTVL.

This clone was seen only once. The chain employs TRBV28 and TRBJ1-1; the D gene is possibly TRBD1 (6 bases). Germline CDR1 reads MDHEN; CDR2 reads SYDVKM. The length of the CDR3 is 14 residues. Trimming took 4 bases from V and 5 from J, leaving 14 bases between them. The CDR3 spells CASSWSRGGTEAFF. The CDR3 DNA sequence: TGTGCCAGCAGTTGGAGCAGGGGAGGAACTGAAGCTTTCTTT.

The V gene is TRBV27, the J gene TRBJ1-1, with TRBD1 matching 10 bases. The V segment lost 6 bases and the J segment 5 bases; nucleotides outside the gene matches: 6. This CDR3 has 14 residues. CDR1 and CDR2 from the germline V gene are MNHEY and SMNVEV (reference sequence). In DNA, the CDR3 is TGTGCCAGCAGGCTTGACAGGGGGCGGACTGAAGCTTTCTTT. Its translation: CASRLDRGRTEAFF.

This sequence joins TRBV9 and TRBJ2-2, with TRBD2 matching over 9 bases. The germline CDR1 and CDR2 sequences are SGDLS and YYNGEE. The CDR3 contains 16 residues. V trimming: 0 bases; J trimming: 3 bases; junction bases outside the gene matches: 3. The CDR3 DNA is TGTGCCAGCAGCGTAGGAACTAGCGGGCACACCGGGGAGCTGTTTTTT. Its translation is CASSVGTSGHTGELFF.

CDR3 nucleotides: TGTGCCAGCTCATCGAACCTATACAGGGAAACTGGGGCCAACGTCCTGACTTTC. Translated, it gives CASSSNLYRETGANVLTF. The J gene is TRBJ2-6, the V gene TRBV18; the D gene is possibly TRBD1 (6 bases). Trimming removed 5 bases from V and 2 bases from J, with 19 bases in between. The CDR3 is 18 amino acids. CDR1 KGHSH and CDR2 LQKENI come from the germline V gene.

This rearrangement joins TRBV15 to TRBJ2-5; D is uncertain. Germline CDR1 and CDR2: LNHNV and YYDKDF (reference sequence). The ends were cut back, 0 bases at V and 12 bases at J, with 11 bases in the middle. This CDR3 is built from 12 residues. This chain's CDR3 is CATSRDFETEYF. CDR3 DNA: TGTGCCACCAGCAGAGATTTTGAGACTGAGTACTTC.

Notes on this clone: The sample has other DNA sequences that encode this CDR3 too. The chain carries TRBV5-1 and TRBJ2-7; the match to TRBD2 covers 11 bases. The CDR3 runs 15 residues. V lost 0 bases to trimming and J lost 2 bases; unmatched junction nucleotides: 1. Germline-derived CDR1 and CDR2 are SGHRS and YFSETQ. This CDR3 is CASSLALAGAYEQYF. DNA for the CDR3: TGCGCCAGCAGCTTGGCACTAGCGGGAGCCTACGAGCAGTACTTC.